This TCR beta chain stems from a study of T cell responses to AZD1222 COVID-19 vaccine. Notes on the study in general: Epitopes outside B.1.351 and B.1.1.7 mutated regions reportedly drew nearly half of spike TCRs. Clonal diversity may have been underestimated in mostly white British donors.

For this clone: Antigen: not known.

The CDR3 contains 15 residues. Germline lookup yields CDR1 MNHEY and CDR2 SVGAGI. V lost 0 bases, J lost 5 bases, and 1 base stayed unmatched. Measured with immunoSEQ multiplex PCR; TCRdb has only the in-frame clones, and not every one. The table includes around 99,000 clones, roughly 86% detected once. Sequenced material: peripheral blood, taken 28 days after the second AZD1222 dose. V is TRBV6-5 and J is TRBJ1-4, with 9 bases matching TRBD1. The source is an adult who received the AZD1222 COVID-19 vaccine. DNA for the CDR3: TGTGCCAGCAGTTACTCCGGGACAGGGAATGAAAAACTGTTTTTT. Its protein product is CASSYSGTGNEKLFF.